The 9 T cell receptor beta chains below were found in one sample sequenced in a study of shared clonotypes between healthy human individuals. The repertoire was sequenced with immunoSEQ multiplex PCR; TCRdb's copy has only in-frame clones and lacks some. The table lists roughly 450,000 clones, more than 65% of them singletons. Specimen: PBMCs. The receptors stem from a middle-aged woman in good health. Some clones in this sample may be carry-over from other donors' samples.

V gene TRBV5-1 combines with J gene TRBJ2-2, with 9 bases fitting TRBD2. Germline V gene sequence: CDR1 SGHRS, CDR2 YFSETQ. This CDR3 contains 15 residues. After removal of 0 bases from V and 5 bases from J, the junction contained 2 bases not matched to a gene. CDR3 residues: CASSLAAGGTGELFF. The CDR3 nucleotides are TGCGCCAGCAGCTTGGCAGCGGGAGGAACCGGGGAGCTGTTTTTT.

This rearrangement joins TRBV28 to TRBJ2-7; D may be TRBD1 (6 bases). V was trimmed by 3 bases and J by 2 bases, leaving 14 bases between them. The CDR3 covers 15 residues. CDR1 is MDHEN, CDR2 SYDVKM, per germline. This chain's CDR3 is CASSFGRGRAYEQYF. The CDR3 nucleotides read TGTGCCAGCAGTTTTGGCAGGGGACGGGCCTACGAGCAGTACTTC.

Here the CDR3 reads CASSEALGRTNQPQHF. The CDR3 DNA reads as TGTGCCAGCAGTGAAGCGCTTGGCAGAACTAATCAGCCCCAGCATTTT. The chain recombines TRBV6-1 with TRBJ1-5; D not certain. The CDR3 is 16 residues long. CDR1 and CDR2 (germline): MNHNS, SASEGT. Trimming pared 0 bases from V and 4 bases from J, leaving 13 bases between.

The chain recombines TRBV7-2 with TRBJ2-7; D is perhaps TRBD2 (7 bases). The germline V gene has CDR1 SGHTA and CDR2 FQGNSA. V lost 0 bases and J 2 bases, leaving 14 bases between the germline ends. This CDR3 spans 16 amino acids. CDR3 DNA sequence: TGTGCCAGCAGCTTAGCGGGGGGGCGTCCTACCTACGAGCAGTACTTC. Translating gives CASSLAGGRPTYEQYF.

The table lists this clone with many counts. The chain recombines TRBV29-1 with TRBJ2-1, with a weak D call TRBD2 (7 bases). Germline lookup yields CDR1 SQVTM and CDR2 ANQGSEA. The CDR3 loop spans 11 amino acids. V was clipped by 4 bases and J by 9 bases, with 10 bases between them. The CDR3 coding sequence is TGCAGCGTTGGGGGAGGGGGTGAGCAGTTCTTC. It codes for CSVGGGGEQFF.

The chain combines TRBV4-3 with TRBJ2-2, with D possibly TRBD2 on 6 matching bases. Trimming took 0 bases from V and 8 from J, leaving 16 bases between them. CDR1 is LGHNA, CDR2 YSLEER, per germline. The CDR3 is made up of 16 amino acids. CDR3 region: CASSQDPGQSGGELFF. CDR3 sequence (DNA): TGCGCCAGCAGCCAAGATCCGGGCCAAAGCGGGGGGGAGCTGTTTTTT.

The chain is built from TRBV4-2 and TRBJ2-7; 11 bases line up with TRBD2. V lost 8 bases, J lost 5 bases, and 20 bases stayed unmatched. This CDR3 is 18 amino acids long. Germline lookup yields CDR1 LGHNA and CDR2 YNFKEQ. Written as DNA, the CDR3 is TGTGCCAGCGGTGACGGATTTAGCGGGAGGGCCAATACAGACGAGCAGTACTTC. Its protein product is CASGDGFSGRANTDEQYF.

The chain joins TRBV6-1 to TRBJ2-7, with D maybe TRBD1 (6 bases). The CDR3 covers 15 residues. Germline CDR1 MNHNS, CDR2 SASEGT. Deletions cut 11 bases from V and 1 base from J, with 21 bases between. CDR3 amino acids: CACQQRGRGSYEQYF. CDR3 DNA: TGTGCCTGCCAACAAAGGGGCAGGGGTTCCTACGAGCAGTACTTC.

The gene calls are TRBV29-1 and TRBJ2-7; 13 bases agree with TRBD2. Germline CDR1 is SQVTM and CDR2 is ANQGSEA. The J segment lost 3 bases and the V segment lost 8 bases, leaving 10 bases of the junction unmatched. The CDR3 totals 15 residues. Here the CDR3 reads CSTGLAGVERYEQYF. DNA for the CDR3: TGCAGCACCGGACTAGCGGGAGTCGAGCGCTACGAGCAGTACTTC.